This record looks at one TCR beta chain sequence and its context. The record originates from a study of T cell changes during pregnancy in multiple sclerosis. The length of the CDR3 is 14 residues. J was trimmed by 7 bases and V by 5 bases; bases with no gene match: 6. Germline V CDR1 and CDR2: SEHNR, FQNEAQ (reference sequence). Sequencing was performed with immunoSEQ multiplex PCR; in TCRdb, only in-frame clones are kept and a portion is missing. Seen here are over 80,000 clones, roughly nine tenths observed once, and the top ten hold around 0.78%. The V call is TRBV7-9, the J call TRBJ2-1; 9 bases align to TRBD1. Specimen: peripheral blood, collected in the second trimester of pregnancy. The origin of this receptor is a female donor in good health, enrolled as a control in a pregnancy study. The CDR3: CASSVPGQGNEQFF. The CDR3, as DNA: TGTGCCAGCAGCGTCCCGGGACAGGGAAATGAGCAGTTCTTC. Using reference TRBV7-9 and TRBJ2-1 for the parts outside the CDR3, the full variable domain is DTGVSQNPRHKITKRGQNVTFRCDPISEHNRLYWYRQTLGQGPEFLTYFQNEAQLEKSRLLSDRFSAERPKGSFSTLEIQRTEQGDSAMYLCASSVPGQGNEQFFGPGTRLTVL.